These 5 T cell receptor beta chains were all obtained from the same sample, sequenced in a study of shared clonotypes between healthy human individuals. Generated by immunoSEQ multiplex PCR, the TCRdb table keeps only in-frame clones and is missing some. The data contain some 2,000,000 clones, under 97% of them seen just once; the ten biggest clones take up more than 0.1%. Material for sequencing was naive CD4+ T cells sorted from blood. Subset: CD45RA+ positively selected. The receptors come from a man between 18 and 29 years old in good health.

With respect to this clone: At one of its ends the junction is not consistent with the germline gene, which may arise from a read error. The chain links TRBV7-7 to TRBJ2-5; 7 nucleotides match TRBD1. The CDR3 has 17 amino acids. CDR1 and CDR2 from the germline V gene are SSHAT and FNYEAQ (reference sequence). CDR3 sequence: CASSLSSGQAYQETQYF. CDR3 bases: TGTGCTAGCAGCTTATCCAGCGGACAGGCGTACCAAGAGACCCAGTACTTC.

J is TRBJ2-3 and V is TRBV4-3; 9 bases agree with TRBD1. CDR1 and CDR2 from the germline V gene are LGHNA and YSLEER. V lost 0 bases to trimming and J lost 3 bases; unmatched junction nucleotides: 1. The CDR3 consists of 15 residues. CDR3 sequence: CASSQEGQGTDTQYF. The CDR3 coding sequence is TGCGCCAGCAGCCAAGAAGGACAGGGGACAGATACGCAGTATTTT.

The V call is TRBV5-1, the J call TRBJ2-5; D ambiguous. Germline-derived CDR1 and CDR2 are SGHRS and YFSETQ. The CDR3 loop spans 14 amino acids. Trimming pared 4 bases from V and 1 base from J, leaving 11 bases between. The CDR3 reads CASSLRRVQETQYF. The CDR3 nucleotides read TGCGCCAGCAGCCTCCGGAGAGTCCAAGAGACCCAGTACTTC.

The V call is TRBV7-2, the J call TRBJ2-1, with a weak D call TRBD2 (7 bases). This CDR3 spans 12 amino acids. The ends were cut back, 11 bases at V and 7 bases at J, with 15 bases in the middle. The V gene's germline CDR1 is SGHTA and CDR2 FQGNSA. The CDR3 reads CAAGAGANEQFF. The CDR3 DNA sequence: TGTGCCGCCGGGGCGGGGGCGAATGAGCAGTTCTTC.

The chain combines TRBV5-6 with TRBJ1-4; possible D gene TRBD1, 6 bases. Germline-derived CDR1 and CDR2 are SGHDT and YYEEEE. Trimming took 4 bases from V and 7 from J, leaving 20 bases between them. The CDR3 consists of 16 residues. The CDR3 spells CASSDVQTGKGEKLFF. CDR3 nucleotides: TGTGCCAGCAGCGACGTTCAAACAGGGAAGGGTGAAAAACTGTTTTTT. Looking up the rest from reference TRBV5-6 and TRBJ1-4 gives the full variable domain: DAGVTQSPTHLIKTRGQQVTLRCSPKSGHDTVSWYQQALGQGPQFIFQYYEEEERQRGNFPDRFSGHQFPNYSSELNVNALLLGDSALYLCASSDVQTGKGEKLFFGSGTQLSVL.